This paragraph reports one T cell receptor beta chain. Original handling: By means of reference gene primer amplification, nucleated cell counts were estimated. TCRdb's copy holds only in-frame clones and misses some; the assay was immunoSEQ multiplex PCR. V and J calls and clone size are copied from that table; D and trimming were computed from the DNA. The table shows 380,000 or so clones, with roughly nine tenths occurring only once. The sample originates from a study of blood T cell repertoires in COVID-19. Study details: Spain, Italy and the United States supplied samples that represented acute and convalescent COVID-19. PBMCs, B-cell-depleted T cells, or T cells were the source of the cDNA or gDNA that made up the material.

Germline CDR1 and CDR2: SGHNT and YENEEA. Deletions cut 7 bases from V and 5 bases from J, with 20 bases between. This CDR3 is 15 amino acids long. This TCR was sampled from a middle-aged man with acute or convalescent COVID-19. Input material: peripheral blood. V is TRBV11-3 and J is TRBJ1-1, with D possibly TRBD1 on 5 matching bases. The CDR3 DNA is TGTGCCAGCACCCCTCCAAGGGGCTTGGGAACTGAAGCTTTCTTT. Translation gives CASTPPRGLGTEAFF.